The subject of this entry is one T cell receptor (beta chain). Its antigen is still unknown. These data are taken from a study of cytomegalovirus exposure and HLA in healthy donors. In germline, CDR1 is SGHKS, CDR2 YYEKEE (reference sequence). The CDR3 length is 14 residues. Trimming pared 0 bases from V and 8 bases from J, leaving 11 bases between. Overall study results and limits: Clonal expansion was found to be greater in HLA-associated TCR beta chains than in equally common others in a later analysis.

Use of 60 Vbeta and 13 Jbeta primers characterized the PCR. Sequencing was performed with immunoSEQ multiplex PCR; in TCRdb, only in-frame clones are kept and a portion is missing. The sample gives approximately 190,000 clones, roughly 87% of which show up once; around 1% is in the top ten. The rearrangement links TRBV5-5 to TRBJ1-4; D ambiguous. Source material: PBMCs. The receptor was derived from a boy between 2 and 10 years old in good health and CMV-seronegative. The CDR3 nucleotides read TGTGCCAGCAGCTTGGCGGTGACATCAGAAAAACTGTTTTTT. This sequence encodes CASSLAVTSEKLFF.